This TCR beta chain was observed in a study of T cell responses to AZD1222 COVID-19 vaccine. Notes on the study in general: At baseline, seropositivity was found in only five or six AZD1222 recipients. Spike-specific TCRs gained breadth and depth after people received two AZD1222 doses. The donor cohort was predominantly white British with a female majority, and clonal diversity may have been underestimated. There were vaccine-associated CD4 TCRs across spike, dominant at 160-218 and 743-854.

The protocol was immunoSEQ multiplex PCR, while the TCRdb copy is restricted to in-frame clones and leaves out a portion. Of about 97,000 clones in the sample, over 75% were seen once. This CDR3 contains 13 residues. V shed 0 bases, J shed 6 bases, and the junction held 2 bases outside the gene matches. Germline CDR1 SGHDT, CDR2 YYEEEE. Remarks on this clone: Its target is not known.

The sequence was obtained from an adult in good health. The specimen comprised peripheral blood, sampled on day 0 of AZD1222 vaccination. The chain joins TRBV5-6 to TRBJ1-2; TRBD1 aligns across 7 bases. The CDR3 bases are TGTGCCAGCAGCTTGGCCAGGGGGGATGGCTACACCTTC. It is translated as CASSLARGDGYTF.